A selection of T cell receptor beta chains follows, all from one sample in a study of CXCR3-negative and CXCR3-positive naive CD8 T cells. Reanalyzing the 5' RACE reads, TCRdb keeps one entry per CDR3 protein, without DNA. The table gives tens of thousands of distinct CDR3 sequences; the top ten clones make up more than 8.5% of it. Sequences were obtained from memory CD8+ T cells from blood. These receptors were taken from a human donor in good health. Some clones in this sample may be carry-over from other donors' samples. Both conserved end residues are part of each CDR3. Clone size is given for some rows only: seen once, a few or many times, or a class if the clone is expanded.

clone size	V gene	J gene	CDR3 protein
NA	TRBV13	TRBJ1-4	CASSLDSGSEKLFF
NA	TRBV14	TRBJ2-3	CASSQAGLTDTQYF
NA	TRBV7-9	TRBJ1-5	CASSVGGTGIEQPQHF
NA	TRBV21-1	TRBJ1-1	CASSKGGENTEAFF
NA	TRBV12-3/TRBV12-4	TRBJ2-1	CASRPVLTSYNEQFF
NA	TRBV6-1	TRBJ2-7	CASTEGGTGGIEQYF
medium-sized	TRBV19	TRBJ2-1	CASSQGASSYNEQFF
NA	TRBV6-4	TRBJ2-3	CASASRDTDTQYF
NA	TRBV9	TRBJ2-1	CASTDSLYNEQFF
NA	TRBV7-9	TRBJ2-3	CASSEGPRPDTQYF
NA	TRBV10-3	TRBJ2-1	CAISPRDYNEQFF
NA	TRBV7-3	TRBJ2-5	CASSFGHRPYQETQYF
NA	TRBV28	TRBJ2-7	CASSTGTGGFREQYF
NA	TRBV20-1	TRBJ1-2	CSARDGYGYTF
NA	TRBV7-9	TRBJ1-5	CASSSDRVNPNQPQHF
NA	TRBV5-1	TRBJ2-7	CASSFGQGVQWGYEQYF
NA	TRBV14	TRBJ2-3	CASTASTDTQYF
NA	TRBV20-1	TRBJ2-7	CSARDRPDRGITYEQYF
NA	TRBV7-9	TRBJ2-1	CASFTGGPYNEQFF
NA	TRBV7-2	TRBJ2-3	CASSLTLGGSTDTQYF
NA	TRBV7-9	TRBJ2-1	CASSSQTSGSLNEQFF
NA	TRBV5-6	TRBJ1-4	CASSLAATVANEKLFF
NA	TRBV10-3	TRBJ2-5	CAISGSHRVEGETQYF